These 24 T cell receptor beta chains came from one sample sequenced in a study of CD8 T cells in Susac syndrome (dated by TCRdb to the late 2010s). Receptor amplification or capture employed the immunoSEQ multiplex PCR assay. RNA was extracted with the RNeasy kit and roughly 0.45 to 1 ug was reverse transcribed using random hexamers. In TCRdb, the public reads were trimmed at Q25 with fastp and aligned with MiXCR, with productive beta chains retained. Every entry covers one CDR3 protein and lists the most common genes and DNA from its rows. The table for this sample lists some 130,000 distinct CDR3 sequences; around 86% of them were counted only once. Around 0.51% of the sample is in the top ten clones. Sequenced: CD8+ T cells from PBMCs. The receptors were gathered from a human donor with multiple sclerosis.

V is TRBV25-1 and J is TRBJ1-1, with 9 bases that match TRBD1. Germline trimming cut 10 bases from V and 6 bases from J; bases unmatched to any gene: 9. Germline lookup yields CDR1 MGHDK and CDR2 SYGVNS. This CDR3 contains 13 residues. CDR3 region: CATVDRGISEAFF. For the CDR3, the DNA is TGTGCCACTGTGGACAGGGGAATTTCTGAAGCTTTCTTT.

The chain is built from TRBV5-1 and TRBJ2-7; 7 bases match TRBD2. The CDR3 is made up of 15 amino acids. Germline assignment: CDR1 SGHRS and CDR2 YFSETQ. After removal of 0 bases from V and 3 bases from J, the junction contained 6 bases not matched to a gene. The DNA for the CDR3 is TGCGCCAGCAGCTTGGAGTCCGGGGGGAACTACGAGCAGTACTTC. Amino acids: CASSLESGGNYEQYF.

The chain employs TRBV6-1 and TRBJ1-2; TRBD1 might be the D (6 bases). Germline V gene sequence: CDR1 MNHNS, CDR2 SASEGT. CDR3 length: 15 residues. V gave up 6 bases and J gave up 5 bases, with 19 bases separating them. In nucleotides, the CDR3 is TGTGCCAGCAGCCGCGCAGGGGCAGGGTGGTATGGCTACACCTTC. It specifies CASSRAGAGWYGYTF.

The V and J genes are TRBV19 and TRBJ2-1, with 8 nucleotides matching TRBD2. Trimming cost V 4 bases and J 3 bases; bases outside gene matches: 5. Germline CDR1 reads LNHDA; CDR2 reads SQIVND (reference sequence). The CDR3 extends over 15 amino acids. The chain's CDR3 is CASSTSGSLYNEQFF. CDR3 nucleotide sequence: TGTGCCAGTAGTACCAGCGGGAGCCTCTACAATGAGCAGTTCTTC.

V usage is TRBV20-1 and J usage is TRBJ2-1; D may be TRBD2 (6 bases). CDR1 is DFQATT, CDR2 SNEGSKA, per germline (reference sequence). Deletions cut 6 bases from V and 3 bases from J, with 21 bases between. This CDR3 contains 16 residues. The CDR3: CSASYDDSGHYNEQFF. Here the CDR3 DNA reads TGCAGTGCGAGCTACGACGATAGCGGACACTACAATGAGCAGTTCTTC.

This chain connects TRBV6-1 to TRBJ2-5, with TRBD1 as a possible D gene (6 bases). CDR1 is MNHNS, CDR2 SASEGT, per germline. Trimming shortened V by 5 bases and J by 5 bases, and 9 bases separated the two germline ends. The CDR3 is made up of 12 amino acids. CDR3 nucleotide sequence: TGTGCCAGCAGTAGTACAGGGGAGACCCAGTACTTC. Translation: CASSSTGETQYF.

The chain combines TRBV4-1 with TRBJ1-1; D is possibly TRBD1 (6 bases). Germline assignment: CDR1 MGHRA and CDR2 YSYEKL. Trimming took 6 bases from V and 8 from J, leaving 19 bases between them. The CDR3 has 14 amino acids. CDR3 nucleotide sequence: TGCGCCAGCAGAACCACCACAGGGACCTCCGAAGCTTTCTTT. Amino acid sequence: CASRTTTGTSEAFF.

V is TRBV27 and J is TRBJ2-1; a weak D match, TRBD1 (5 bases). The germline V and J ends were trimmed by 3 bases and 8 bases, with 14 bases remaining between them. This CDR3 contains 14 residues. The V gene's germline CDR1 is MNHEY and CDR2 SMNVEV (reference sequence). CDR3 sequence reads: CASSFGSGPDEQFF. As DNA, the CDR3 is TGTGCCAGCAGTTTTGGGTCAGGGCCTGATGAGCAGTTCTTC.

The chain uses TRBV4-3 and TRBJ1-1; D is unclear. Germline V CDR1 and CDR2: LGHNA, YSLEER. CDR3 size: 16 residues. V was shortened by 1 base and J by 1 base, with 13 bases between the two germline ends. The CDR3 bases are TGCGCCAGCAGCCAAGGTATGAGAGGAGCGAACACTGAAGCTTTCTTT. As protein: CASSQGMRGANTEAFF.

The V gene is TRBV12-3 or TRBV12-4, the J gene TRBJ1-2; no reliable D call. Trimming left V 4 bases short and J 0 bases short, with 15 bases between. The CDR3 is 16 amino acids. CDR3 coding DNA: TGTGCCAGCAGTTCCCCCCGGGCAACTGCTAACTATGGCTACACCTTC. Residues: CASSSPRATANYGYTF.

The gene calls are TRBV19 and TRBJ2-2; possible D gene TRBD1, 6 bases. CDR1 is LNHDA, CDR2 SQIVND, per germline (reference sequence). Trimming took off 7 bases at V and 8 bases at J, with 14 bases between the two ends. There are 13 residues in the CDR3. Here the CDR3 DNA reads TGTGCCAGTACCCCTCACCAGGGGGGGGAGCTGTTTTTT. Residues: CASTPHQGGELFF. Full variable domain (remainder filled in from reference TRBV19 and TRBJ2-2): DGGITQSPKYLFRKEGQNVTLSCEQNLNHDAMYWYRQDPGQGLRLIYYSQIVNDFQKGDIAEGYSVSREKKESFPLTVTSAQKNPTAFYLCASTPHQGGELFFGEGSRLTVL.

This rearrangement joins TRBV2 to TRBJ1-5; D possibly corresponds to TRBD1 (6 bases). Germline values: CDR1 SNHLY, CDR2 FYNNEI. Trimming cost V 6 bases and J 5 bases, with 11 bases left between them. The CDR3 contains 13 residues. CDR3 in amino acids: CASRQGIDQPQHF. For the CDR3, the DNA is TGTGCCAGCAGACAGGGAATTGATCAGCCCCAGCATTTT.

This chain connects TRBV5-1 to TRBJ2-4; 11 nucleotides line up with TRBD1. CDR1 is SGHRS and CDR2 is YFSETQ in the germline V gene. The V gene end was trimmed by 5 bases and the J gene end by 8 bases; junction bases not matched to a gene: 6. The CDR3 consists of 14 residues. CDR3 sequence: CASSLGQGVDIQYF. The CDR3 DNA reads as TGCGCCAGCAGTCTGGGACAGGGGGTAGACATTCAGTACTTC.

This chain joins TRBV11-1 and TRBJ2-3; TRBD2 aligns across 8 bases. The V and J ends lost 4 bases and 6 bases, in that order; junction bases with no gene match: 12. Germline V lookup: CDR1 SGHAT, CDR2 FQDESV (reference sequence). CDR3 length equals 16 residues. The CDR3 is CASSYSGGPMRDTQYF. The CDR3 DNA reads TGTGCCAGCAGCTATTCGGGGGGGCCGATGAGGGATACGCAGTATTTT.

This chain joins TRBV25-1 and TRBJ2-3; 7 positions agree with TRBD2. After removal of 1 base from V and 3 bases from J, the junction contained 10 bases not matched to a gene. Per germline, CDR1 MGHDK and CDR2 SYGVNS. CDR3 length: 17 residues. The CDR3 DNA follows: TGTGCCAGCAGTGAATTTGAGGGAACTAGCGCAACAGATACGCAGTATTTT. This gives the protein CASSEFEGTSATDTQYF.

The J gene is TRBJ2-1, the V gene TRBV9; the match to TRBD1 covers 8 bases. The germline gives CDR1 SGDLS, CDR2 YYNGEE. Trimming took 3 bases from V and 0 from J; bases not matched to a gene: 17. CDR3 size: 20 residues. The CDR3 DNA follows: TGTGCCAGCAGCGCGAAACAGACAGGGGATGACCAATACTCCTACAATGAGCAGTTCTTC. As protein: CASSAKQTGDDQYSYNEQFF.

This clonotype was found a few times. V gene TRBV6-5 combines with J gene TRBJ2-3; D gene uncertain. This CDR3 has 13 amino acids. V dropped 3 bases and J dropped 2 bases, with 6 bases sitting between them. Per the germline V gene, CDR1 is MNHEY and CDR2 is SVGAGI. The CDR3 region is CASSYGPTDTQYF. DNA for the CDR3: TGTGCCAGCAGTTATGGGCCCACAGATACGCAGTATTTT.

The J gene is TRBJ2-1, the V gene TRBV28; D gene unclear. The germline V gene has CDR1 MDHEN and CDR2 SYDVKM. The CDR3 loop spans 11 amino acids. V was cut by 6 bases and J by 8 bases, with 8 bases left in between. CDR3: CASSRIYEQFF. The CDR3, as DNA: TGTGCCAGCAGCCGAATCTATGAGCAGTTCTTC.

This chain connects TRBV29-1 to TRBJ2-2, with unresolved D. Trimming shortened V by 4 bases and J by 4 bases, and 10 bases separated the two germline ends. Per the germline V gene, CDR1 is SQVTM and CDR2 is ANQGSEA. This CDR3 contains 13 residues. CDR3 in amino acids: CSVVQDPTGELFF. The CDR3 DNA follows: TGCAGCGTTGTGCAGGACCCCACCGGGGAGCTGTTTTTT.

The V and J genes are TRBV6-5 and TRBJ1-4, with D uncertain. The CDR3 is made up of 17 amino acids. CDR1 MNHEY and CDR2 SVGAGI come from the germline V gene. The V gene lost 2 bases and the J gene lost 0 bases, with 13 bases spanning the gap. The CDR3: CASSYPQPQPTNEKLFF. DNA of the CDR3: TGTGCCAGCAGTTACCCCCAACCCCAGCCAACTAATGAAAAACTGTTTTTT.

This sequence joins TRBV5-4 and TRBJ2-2; D is unclear. The CDR3 covers 15 residues. Germline assignment: CDR1 SGHNT and CDR2 YYREEE (reference sequence). The V gene lost 0 bases and the J gene lost 0 bases, with 6 bases spanning the gap. CDR3 residues: CASSLAKTNTGELFF. The CDR3 bases are TGTGCCAGCAGCTTGGCGAAAACGAACACCGGGGAGCTGTTTTTT.

This clonotype was picked up one time. V and J are TRBV7-8 and TRBJ1-1; TRBD1 might be the D (5 bases). The CDR3 is 16 residues long. The V and J ends lost 0 bases and 1 base respectively, with 12 bases between them. Germline CDR1 is SGHVS and CDR2 is FQNEAQ. The CDR3 coding sequence is TGTGCCAGCAGCTTAGCAGTCCGCCAGGGGAACACTGAAGCTTTCTTT. Protein sequence: CASSLAVRQGNTEAFF. The full variable domain, completed using reference TRBV7-8 and TRBJ1-1, is GAGVSQSPRYKVAKRGQDVALRCDPISGHVSLFWYQQALGQGPEFLTYFQNEAQLDKSGLPSDRFFAERPEGSVSTLKIQRTQQEDSAVYLCASSLAVRQGNTEAFFGQGTRLTVV.

A note on this clonotype: A read error may account for a junction end that differs from germline. The chain combines TRBV5-1 with TRBJ1-3; no clear D gene. Per the germline V gene, CDR1 is SGHRS and CDR2 is YFSETQ. The CDR3 has 15 amino acids. CDR3 sequence: CASSDLVDSENTIYF. As DNA, the CDR3 is TGCGCCAGCAGCGACTTGGTTGACTCTGAAAACACCATATATTTT. The full variable domain, in which reference TRBV5-1 and TRBJ1-3 provide the parts outside the CDR3, is KAGVTQTPRYLIKTRGQQVTLSCSPISGHRSVSWYQQTPGQGLQFLFEYFSETQRNKGNFPGRFSGRQFSNSRSEMNVSTLELGDSALYLCASSDLVDSENTIYFGEGSWLTVV.

There are a few counts of this clonotype. The chain links TRBV2 to TRBJ1-6; a weak D match, TRBD1 (5 bases). The ends were cut back, 8 bases at V and 7 bases at J, with 21 bases in the middle. The V gene's germline CDR1 is SNHLY and CDR2 FYNNEI. CDR3 length: 16 residues. The CDR3 DNA reads as TGTGCCAGCTTGAAAAGCGGGACGCAGTTAAATTCACCCCTCCACTTT. Its protein is CASLKSGTQLNSPLHF.